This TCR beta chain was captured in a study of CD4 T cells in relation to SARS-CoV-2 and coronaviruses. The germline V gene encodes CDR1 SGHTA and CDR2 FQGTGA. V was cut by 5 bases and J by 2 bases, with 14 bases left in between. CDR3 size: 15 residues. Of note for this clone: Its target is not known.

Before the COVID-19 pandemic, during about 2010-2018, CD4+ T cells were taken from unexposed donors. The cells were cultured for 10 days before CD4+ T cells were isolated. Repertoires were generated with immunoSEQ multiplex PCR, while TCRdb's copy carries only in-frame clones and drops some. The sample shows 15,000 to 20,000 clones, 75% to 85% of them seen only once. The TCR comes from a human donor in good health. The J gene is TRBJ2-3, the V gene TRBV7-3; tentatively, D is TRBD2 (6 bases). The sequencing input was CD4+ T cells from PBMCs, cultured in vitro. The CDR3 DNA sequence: TGTGCCAGCAGCAGGACCGGGACTTTCACAGATACGCAGTATTTT. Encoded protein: CASSRTGTFTDTQYF.